This is a list of T cell receptor beta chains from one sample in a study of blood T cell repertoires in COVID-19. This table comes from immunoSEQ multiplex PCR, and its TCRdb copy is limited to in-frame clones, with some not included. The profile shows 150,000 to 200,000 clones, approximately 80% of them singletons. Sequenced sample: peripheral blood. The receptors stem from a human donor in a cohort sampled during active COVID-19. Each CDR3 is given with its conserved first and last residue. The D gene is left open where the match is weak. Size is stated for part of the rows, as once, few or many counts, or as a class when the clone is expanded.

V	D	size	J	CDR3	DNA
TRBV12-3/TRBV12-4	TRBD1	-	TRBJ1-2	CASSQTGSYGYTF	TGTGCCAGCAGTCAGACAGGGAGCTATGGCTACACCTTC
TRBV19	-	-	TRBJ1-1	CASSIVSGSTEAFF	TGTGCCAGTAGTATAGTTTCAGGCAGCACTGAAGCTTTCTTT
TRBV19	-	once	TRBJ1-6	CASRGSGSSYNSPLHF	TGTGCCAGTAGGGGTTCGGGGAGCTCCTATAATTCACCCCTCCACTTT
TRBV6-5	-	-	TRBJ1-1	CASSYGGLGYEAFF	TGTGCCAGCAGTTACGGGGGACTGGGGTATGAAGCTTTCTTT
TRBV12-3/TRBV12-4	-	-	TRBJ1-1	CASSRRQASFF	TGTGCCAGCAGCCGCCGACAGGCTTCTTTCTTT
TRBV4-1	-	-	TRBJ1-1	CASSQGGGAEGTEAFF	TGCGCCAGCAGCCAAGGTGGGGGGGCCGAAGGCACTGAAGCTTTCTTT
TRBV5-1	-	once	TRBJ1-5	CASSSGSDQPQHF	TGCGCCAGCAGCTCGGGGTCGGATCAGCCCCAGCATTTT
TRBV2	TRBD1	once	TRBJ1-6	CASSDQLGTGSNSPLHF	TGTGCCAGCAGTGACCAACTGGGGACAGGGTCTAATTCACCCCTCCACTTT
TRBV13	TRBD2	once	TRBJ2-1	CASSLDTSGDRSYNEQFF	TGTGCCAGCAGCTTAGACACTAGCGGGGATCGCTCCTACAATGAGCAGTTCTTC
TRBV12-5	-	-	TRBJ1-3	CASGKGGGNTIYF	TGTGCTAGCGGTAAAGGGGGAGGAAACACCATATATTTT
TRBV6-5	TRBD1	-	TRBJ2-1	CASRRTGAVSEQFF	TGTGCCAGCAGGAGGACAGGGGCCGTCAGTGAGCAGTTCTTC
TRBV28	TRBD1	few	TRBJ1-5	CASSLWDRRQGQPQHF	TGTGCCAGCAGTCTATGGGACAGGCGGCAAGGTCAGCCCCAGCATTTT
TRBV5-4	-	-	TRBJ1-2	CASSSLFFYTF	TGTGCCAGCAGCTCTCTTTTCTTCTACACCTTC
TRBV5-1	-	-	TRBJ1-1	CASSNGQMNTEAFF	TGCGCCAGCAGCAATGGACAGATGAACACTGAAGCTTTCTTT
TRBV10-3	-	-	TRBJ2-3	CASQSFRDTQYF	TGTGCCAGCCAAAGTTTTCGGGATACGCAGTATTTT
TRBV6-5	-	-	TRBJ1-2	CASTSQNYGYTF	TGTGCCAGCACGAGCCAAAACTATGGCTACACCTTC
TRBV2	TRBD1	-	TRBJ2-7	CANNRDRGLEQYF	TGTGCCAATAACCGGGACAGGGGGCTTGAGCAGTACTTC
TRBV25-1	TRBD1	-	TRBJ1-1	CASSAMGQSNTEAFF	TGTGCCAGCAGTGCTATGGGACAGTCGAACACTGAAGCTTTCTTT
TRBV4-1	TRBD2	-	TRBJ2-1	CASSRTGTSGGGNEQFF	TGCGCCAGCAGCCGGACCGGGACTAGCGGGGGGGGGAATGAGCAGTTCTTC
TRBV21-1	-	-	TRBJ1-2	CASSKDSANYGYTF	TGTGCCAGCAGCAAAGATTCAGCTAACTATGGCTACACCTTC
TRBV19	-	-	TRBJ1-2	CASRPRGTYYGYTF	TGTGCCAGTAGACCTAGGGGAACCTACTATGGCTACACCTTC
TRBV28	-	-	TRBJ2-7	CASSFQGESYEQYF	TGTGCCAGCAGTTTTCAGGGTGAATCCTACGAGCAGTACTTC
TRBV7-3	TRBD2	-	TRBJ2-1	CASSLTGTSGYNEQFF	TGTGCCAGCAGCTTGACCGGGACTAGCGGATACAATGAGCAGTTCTTC